These T cell receptor beta chains were read from a single sample in a study of cytomegalovirus exposure and HLA in healthy donors. Only in-frame clones appear in the TCRdb table, and some are missing; sequencing was by immunoSEQ multiplex PCR. The table for this sample gives more than 200,000 clones. The sample consisted of PBMCs. The receptor set was obtained from a woman aged 25 to 39 in good health and CMV-seropositive. The CDR3 runs from the conserved cysteine through the conserved F or W. The D gene is left open where the match is weak.

v_gene: TRBV7-2; d_gene: TRBD1; j_gene: TRBJ1-1; CDR3nt: TGTGCCAGCAGCAACGACAGGGATCGGGTCACTGAAGCTTTCTTT; CDR3aa: CASSNDRDRVTEAFF
v_gene: TRBV6-5; d_gene: TRBD2; j_gene: TRBJ2-3; CDR3nt: TGTGCCAGCAGTTACGGCGGGAGCAAAGATACGCAGTATTTT; CDR3aa: CASSYGGSKDTQYF
v_gene: TRBV9; d_gene: NA; j_gene: TRBJ2-1; CDR3nt: TGTGCCAGCAGCTTAAGGGGGGACTACTCCTACAATGAGCAGTTCTTC; CDR3aa: CASSLRGDYSYNEQFF
v_gene: TRBV6-7; d_gene: NA; j_gene: TRBJ2-7; CDR3nt: TGTGCCAGCAGCCCTAAAAGGGGTAAGAACTTAACCGAGCAGTACTTC; CDR3aa: CASSPKRGKNLTEQYF
v_gene: TRBV11-3; d_gene: NA; j_gene: TRBJ2-6; CDR3nt: TGTGCCAGCGGGCTCTCTGGGGCCAACGTCCTGACTTTC; CDR3aa: CASGLSGANVLTF
v_gene: TRBV7-9; d_gene: NA; j_gene: TRBJ1-4; CDR3nt: TGTGCCAGCAGCTTGGCGGGAGGGAATGAAAAGCTGTTTTTT; CDR3aa: CASSLAGGNEKLFF
v_gene: TRBV27; d_gene: TRBD1; j_gene: TRBJ2-7; CDR3nt: TGTGCCAGCAGTTATTATCGGGACAGCTACGAGCAGTACTTC; CDR3aa: CASSYYRDSYEQYF
v_gene: TRBV11-2; d_gene: TRBD2; j_gene: TRBJ2-2; CDR3nt: TGTGCCAGCAGCCCCCTTTCCGGGGGGTACAACACCGGGGAGCTGTTTTTT; CDR3aa: CASSPLSGGYNTGELFF
v_gene: TRBV4-2; d_gene: NA; j_gene: TRBJ1-2; CDR3nt: TGTGCCAGCAGCCAAGATTTGGCAGCGACTGTCTATGGCTACACCTTC; CDR3aa: CASSQDLAATVYGYTF
v_gene: TRBV5-4; d_gene: TRBD1; j_gene: TRBJ2-7; CDR3nt: TGTGCCAGCAGCTTGGCGGGCGTGGACAGGGGAGACGAGCAGTACTTC; CDR3aa: CASSLAGVDRGDEQYF
v_gene: TRBV11-2; d_gene: NA; j_gene: TRBJ1-5; CDR3nt: TGTGCCAGCAGCCGAGGACACAATCAGCCCCAGCATTTT; CDR3aa: CASSRGHNQPQHF
v_gene: TRBV27; d_gene: NA; j_gene: TRBJ1-1; CDR3nt: TGTGCCAGCAGTTTAATCGGGGGAAGAAACACTGAAGCTTTCTTT; CDR3aa: CASSLIGGRNTEAFF
v_gene: TRBV18; d_gene: TRBD1; j_gene: TRBJ1-5; CDR3nt: TGTGCCAGCTCACCACTGCAAGGGGGCCCTCAGCCCCAGCATTTT; CDR3aa: CASSPLQGGPQPQHF
v_gene: TRBV28; d_gene: NA; j_gene: TRBJ1-3; CDR3nt: TGTGCCAGCAGTTTCGGGTTCGGAAACACCATATATTTT; CDR3aa: CASSFGFGNTIYF
v_gene: TRBV27; d_gene: NA; j_gene: TRBJ2-6; CDR3nt: TGTGCCTGCAGGAATACATTCGACAGATTCTCTGGGGCCAACGTCCTGACTTTC; CDR3aa: CACRNTFDRFSGANVLTF
v_gene: TRBV7-2; d_gene: NA; j_gene: TRBJ2-4; CDR3nt: TGTGCCAGCAGCTTAGGTGGGGGCCAGCGGGCCAAAAACATTCAGTACTTC; CDR3aa: CASSLGGGQRAKNIQYF
v_gene: TRBV4-1; d_gene: NA; j_gene: TRBJ2-2; CDR3nt: TGCGCCAGCAGCCAAGAGTCAGTCACGAACACCGGGGAGCTGTTTTTT; CDR3aa: CASSQESVTNTGELFF
v_gene: TRBV7-8; d_gene: TRBD2; j_gene: TRBJ2-3; CDR3nt: TGTGCCAGCAGCTTAAGCGGGGACGGACCCCCAGATACGCAGTATTTT; CDR3aa: CASSLSGDGPPDTQYF
v_gene: TRBV6-6; d_gene: NA; j_gene: TRBJ1-1; CDR3nt: TGTGCCGGCAAATCGTGGAACACTGAAGCTTTCTTT; CDR3aa: CAGKSWNTEAFF
v_gene: TRBV28; d_gene: TRBD2; j_gene: TRBJ2-7; CDR3nt: TGTGCCAGCAGTTTCCTCTTACCGGGACTAGCGGGAGTAGGTTCCTACGAGCAGTACTTC; CDR3aa: CASSFLLPGLAGVGSYEQYF
v_gene: TRBV5-4; d_gene: NA; j_gene: TRBJ1-2; CDR3nt: TGTGCCAGCAGCTTGGATGAGTATGGCTACACCTTC; CDR3aa: CASSLDEYGYTF
v_gene: TRBV5-1; d_gene: TRBD1; j_gene: TRBJ2-1; CDR3nt: TGCGCCAGCAGCCGGGACAGGGACAATGAGCAGTTCTTC; CDR3aa: CASSRDRDNEQFF
v_gene: TRBV6-5; d_gene: NA; j_gene: TRBJ2-1; CDR3nt: TGTGCCAGCAGTTACTCCCTTGAGAACCCGTTCTTC; CDR3aa: CASSYSLENPFF
v_gene: TRBV27; d_gene: NA; j_gene: TRBJ2-7; CDR3nt: TGTGCCAGCAGTAAGGGGCTTTCCTACGAGCAGTACTTC; CDR3aa: CASSKGLSYEQYF